This T cell receptor (beta chain) is from a study of blood T cell repertoires in COVID-19. For the study at large: T cells, B-cell-depleted T cells, or PBMCs provided the cDNA or gDNA that served as material.

Per the original data handling: Estimation of nucleated cell counts relied on the amplification of reference gene primers. Some clones are missing from TCRdb's copy, which holds only in-frame ones; the method was immunoSEQ multiplex PCR. V and J calls and clone size follow that table, whereas D and trimming were derived from the DNA. The sample records around 150,000 clones, over 70% being singletons. The germline V gene has CDR1 SQVTM and CDR2 ANQGSEA. The trim removed 7 bases at V and 12 bases at J, leaving 20 bases unmatched. This CDR3 region has 14 residues. Recovered status in Cohort 3 required two negative PCRs, clearance, or symptom resolution.

The receptor comes from a woman in her sixties who had recovered from COVID-19. The chain is built from TRBV29-1 and TRBJ1-2; 7 bases map to TRBD1. Sequenced: PBMCs or T cells enriched from blood (not recorded which). The CDR3 DNA reads TGCAGCGCACAACGTTTCGAAACCGGGACAGCAAACACCTTC. Protein product: CSAQRFETGTANTF.